One sample yielded the 8 T cell receptor beta chains listed below, sequenced in a study of spatial heterogeneity in lung cancer. Time point described: sample taken at primary tumor resection. No cells were sorted before sequencing. The whole RNA sequenced was extracted from tumor, nontumor lung or frozen PBMC. From the 5' RACE reads, TCRdb called clonotypes with MiXCR, one entry per CDR3 protein. Among 25,000 or so distinct CDR3 sequences listed, approximately 5% were seen once. The sample here was PBMCs, taken at surgery. The receptors were gathered from a male donor with early-stage non-small cell lung cancer.

This clonotype was found many times. The chain employs TRBV28 and TRBJ2-1; weak D call: TRBD2 (6 bases). V was pared by 5 bases and J by 14 bases, with 22 bases between. Germline V gene lookup returns CDR1 MDHEN and CDR2 SYDVKM. The CDR3 totals 14 residues. The CDR3 reads CASSEYAGPPREFF. The DNA of the CDR3 is TGTGCCAGCAGTGAATACGCGGGACCCCCCAGGGAGTTCTTC.

This clonotype was found many times. This sequence joins TRBV7-2 and TRBJ2-6; no firm D call. CDR3 length: 14 residues. V lost 5 bases, J lost 1 base, and 6 bases lay in between. Germline-derived CDR1 and CDR2 are SGHTA and FQGNSA. CDR3 protein: CASSTQSGANVLTF. In DNA, the CDR3 is TGTGCCAGCAGCACCCAGTCTGGGGCCAACGTCCTGACTTTC. Supplemented by reference TRBV7-2 and TRBJ2-6, the full variable domain reads GAGVSQSPSNKVTEKGKDVELRCDPISGHTALYWYRQSLGQGLEFLIYFQGNSAPDKSGLPSDRFSAERTGGSVSTLTIQRTQQEDSAVYLCASSTQSGANVLTFGAGSRLTVL.

This clonotype was detected ten times or more. The gene calls are TRBV2 and TRBJ1-2, with TRBD1 as a possible D gene (5 bases). Germline V CDR1 and CDR2: SNHLY, FYNNEI. This CDR3 is 13 amino acids long. Trimming pared 3 bases from V and 7 bases from J, leaving 12 bases between. The DNA of the CDR3 is TGTGCCAGCAGTGAGAAAGGGGCGCTTGGCTACACCTTC. The encoded protein is CASSEKGALGYTF.

This clonotype was seen repeatedly, ten times or more. The V call is TRBV18, the J call TRBJ1-1; D remains ambiguous. Germline CDR1 reads KGHSH; CDR2 reads LQKENI. The CDR3 loop spans 12 amino acids. V was trimmed by 5 bases and J by 0 bases, leaving 4 bases between them. In DNA form, the CDR3 reads TGTGCCAGCTCAAAGATGAACACTGAAGCTTTCTTT. As protein: CASSKMNTEAFF.

There are many counts of this clonotype. V usage is TRBV7-3 and J usage is TRBJ2-3, with 8 positions matching TRBD2. The ends lost 6 bases at V and 1 base at J; junction bases unmatched: 9. Germline loops: CDR1 SGHTA, CDR2 FQGTGA. The CDR3 has 16 residues. The CDR3 DNA sequence: TGTGCCAGCAGTTATTTGACTAGCGTGGGCACAGATACGCAGTATTTT. Protein sequence: CASSYLTSVGTDTQYF.

This clonotype was counted many times. The chain uses TRBV5-1 and TRBJ2-5, with 12 bases fitting TRBD2. The CDR3 length is 16 residues. The junction had 5 bases not matched to a gene; V was cut back by 3 bases and J by 2 bases. The V gene's germline CDR1 is SGHRS and CDR2 YFSETQ. CDR3 protein: CASSSGLAGKQETQYF. The CDR3 DNA is TGCGCCAGCAGCTCAGGACTAGCGGGGAAACAAGAGACCCAGTACTTC.

This clonotype was counted at least ten times. This chain connects TRBV7-9 to TRBJ2-7; 7 nucleotides match TRBD1. This CDR3 contains 11 residues. V shed 8 bases, J shed 6 bases, and the junction held 4 bases outside the gene matches. Looked up from germline, CDR1 is SEHNR and CDR2 is FQNEAQ (reference sequence). The CDR3, as DNA: TGTGCCAGCGGCACAGGGGTCGAGCAGTACTTC. Protein: CASGTGVEQYF.

This clonotype was observed many times. This sequence joins TRBV11-1 and TRBJ1-2, with D uncertain. This CDR3 comprises 14 residues. From germline, CDR1 is SGHAT and CDR2 FQDESV (reference sequence). The V gene lost 0 bases and the J gene lost 6 bases, with 11 bases spanning the gap. CDR3 amino acids: CASSLAAARNGYTF. In nucleotides, the CDR3 is TGTGCCAGCAGCTTAGCGGCAGCCCGGAATGGCTACACCTTC.